The clone carrying this T cell receptor (beta chain) has just a few counts. Its antigen is undetermined. This record comes from a study of CD8 T cells in ankylosing spondylitis. Study-level points and caveats: Within matched ankylosing spondylitis synovial fluid, disease-linked clones were reportedly significantly enriched. There was a TCR beta motif, made of several highly homologous variants, that appeared characteristic of ankylosing spondylitis blood.

Libraries of TCR beta came from quantitative 5'-RACE with molecular barcodes. TCRdb analysed the 5' RACE reads with MiXCR anew, one entry per CDR3 protein. The table records some 800,000 distinct CDR3 sequences, about 10% of them present only once. The receptor's source is a male donor with ankylosing spondylitis. Sequencing used blood, either unsorted or a sorted T cell fraction (not recorded which).

For the CDR3, the DNA is TGCGCCAGCAGCTTGGAGGGGCCCGGGGACATTCAGTACTTC. This encodes CASSLEGPGDIQYF. V and J are TRBV5-1 and TRBJ2-4, with D perhaps TRBD1 or TRBD2 (5 bases each). Trimming cost V 0 bases and J 8 bases, with 12 bases left between them. Germline V CDR1 and CDR2: SGHRS, YFSETQ. This CDR3 region has 14 residues.